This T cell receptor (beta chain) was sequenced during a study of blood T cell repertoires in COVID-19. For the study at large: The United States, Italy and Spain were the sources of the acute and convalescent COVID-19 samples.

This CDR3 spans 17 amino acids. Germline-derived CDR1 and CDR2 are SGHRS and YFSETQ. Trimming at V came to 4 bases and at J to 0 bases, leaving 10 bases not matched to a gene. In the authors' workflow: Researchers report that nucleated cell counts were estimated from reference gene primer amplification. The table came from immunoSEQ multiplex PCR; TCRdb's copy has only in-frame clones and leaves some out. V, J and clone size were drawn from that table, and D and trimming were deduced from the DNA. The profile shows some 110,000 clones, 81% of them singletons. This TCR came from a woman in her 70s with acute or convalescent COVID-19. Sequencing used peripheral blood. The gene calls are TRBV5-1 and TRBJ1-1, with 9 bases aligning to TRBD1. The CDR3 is CASSQRTGGTLNTEAFF. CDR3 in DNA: TGCGCCAGCAGCCAGAGAACAGGGGGCACCTTGAACACTGAAGCTTTCTTT.